This T cell receptor beta chain was profiled in a study of regulatory T cells in long-lasting Graves disease. As for the study in general: Over-5-year antithyroid drug use with positive TSH receptor antibodies defined persistent Graves' disease in the study. Study conclusions and caveats: New patients shared fewer public clonotypes (around 880) than persistent patients did (around 3,000). Persistent disease favored TRBV28, TRBJ1-2 and TRBJ2-5.

Arm-PCR with iRepertoire HTBI primers amplified the CDR3 regions for these TCR beta libraries. TCRdb reprocessed the multiplex PCR reads via MiXCR and lists one record per CDR3 protein. The sample has 430,000 or so distinct CDR3 sequences, 21% seen once. CDR1 SEHNR and CDR2 FQNEAQ come from the germline V gene (reference sequence). The CDR3 consists of 14 residues. Between the trimmed V and J ends, which lost 11 bases and 2 bases, there was a span of 15 bases. This clonotype showed up many times. Its antigen is currently unknown. Time point given: persistent/refractory GD, antithyroid drugs over 5 years with positive TRAb. Generation of the TCR library employed RNA extracted from PBMCs.

This clonotype was obtained from a female donor with Graves disease. The sequencing here drew on peripheral blood mononuclear cells (PBMCs), taken when the disease was refractory, from a patient treated with antithyroid drugs. The chain is built from TRBV7-9 and TRBJ2-2; D possibly corresponds to TRBD1 (6 bases). The CDR3 DNA reads as TGTGCCGGTCTCTACGGGACAAACACCGGGGAGCTGTTTTTT. Translation: CAGLYGTNTGELFF.